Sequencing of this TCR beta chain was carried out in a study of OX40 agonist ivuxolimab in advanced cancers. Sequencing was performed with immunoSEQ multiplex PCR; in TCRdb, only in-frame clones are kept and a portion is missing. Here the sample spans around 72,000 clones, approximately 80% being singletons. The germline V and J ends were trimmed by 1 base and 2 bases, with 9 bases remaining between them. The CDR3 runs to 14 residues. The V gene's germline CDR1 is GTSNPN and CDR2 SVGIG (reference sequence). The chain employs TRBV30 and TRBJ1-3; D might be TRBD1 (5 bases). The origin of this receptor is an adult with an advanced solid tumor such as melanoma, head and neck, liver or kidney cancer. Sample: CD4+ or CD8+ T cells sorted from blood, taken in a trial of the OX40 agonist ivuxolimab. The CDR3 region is CAWSAGTAGNTIYF. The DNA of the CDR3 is TGTGCCTGGAGTGCCGGGACGGCTGGAAACACCATATATTTT.